What follows are 21 T cell receptor beta chains derived from one specimen sequenced in a study of blood T cells in healthy people across ages. With a J-beta primer mix and a sample-barcoded 5' primer, a second PCR ran about 7 to 12 cycles. TCRdb reprocessed the 5' RACE reads via MiXCR and lists one record per CDR3 protein. Of fewer than 750,000 distinct CDR3 sequences in the sample, roughly half were seen once. The material sequenced was blood. These receptors were obtained from a woman older than 75 in good health.

This chain connects TRBV30 to TRBJ2-1, with D perhaps given as TRBD1 or TRBD2 (5 bases each). CDR3 length: 16 residues. Per the germline V gene, CDR1 is GTSNPN and CDR2 is SVGIG (reference sequence). V lost 1 base, J lost 1 base, and 14 bases lay in between. CDR3 DNA: TGTGCCTGGAGTGGCCAGGGAGCGGTTTCCTACAATGAGCAGTTCTTC. Protein: CAWSGQGAVSYNEQFF.

This clonotype occurred many times. The chain links TRBV4-2 to TRBJ2-5, with D possibly matching TRBD2 (5 bases). Germline CDR1 and CDR2: LGHNA and YNFKEQ. This CDR3 spans 15 amino acids. The ends were cut back, 4 bases at V and 2 bases at J, with 14 bases in the middle. CDR3 loop: CASSPSSGLQETQYF. CDR3 coding DNA: TGTGCCAGCAGCCCATCCAGCGGCTTACAAGAGACCCAGTACTTC.

This clonotype occurred many times. The chain is built from TRBV7-3 and TRBJ2-1, with 9 bases aligning to TRBD1. The J segment lost 6 bases and the V segment lost 3 bases, leaving 18 bases of the junction unmatched. CDR3 length: 19 residues. Germline V gene data show CDR1 as SGHTA and CDR2 as FQGTGA. The CDR3 loop reads CASSLALRKGTGFCNEQFF. The CDR3 nucleotides are TGTGCCAGCAGCTTGGCCCTGAGGAAGGGGACAGGGTTCTGCAATGAGCAGTTCTTC.

The V and J genes are TRBV10-3 and TRBJ2-3, with 9 bases lining up with TRBD2. The CDR3 sequence is 14 residues long. V lost 6 bases, J lost 4 bases, and 5 bases stayed unmatched. CDR1 is ENHRY and CDR2 is SYGVKD in the germline V gene. The CDR3 loop is CAISERGASDTQYF. In DNA, the CDR3 is TGTGCCATCAGCGAGCGGGGGGCCTCAGATACGCAGTATTTT.

The rearrangement uses TRBV3-1 and TRBJ1-2; 7 bases line up with TRBD1. V shed 4 bases, J shed 4 bases, and the junction held 9 bases outside the gene matches. Looked up from germline, CDR1 is LGHDT and CDR2 is YNNKEL (reference sequence). This CDR3 is built from 15 residues. The CDR3 DNA sequence: TGTGCCAGCAGCCTAGGGACAGAGCCCTCCTATGGCTACACCTTC. Its translation is CASSLGTEPSYGYTF.

The sample holds many counts of this clonotype. The chain couples TRBV5-1 to TRBJ2-1; D ambiguous. The CDR3 length is 15 residues. V dropped 10 bases and J dropped 0 bases, with 17 bases sitting between them. The V gene's germline CDR1 is SGHRS and CDR2 YFSETQ. CDR3 sequence reads: CAGRVLPGSYNEQFF. The CDR3 region has the DNA TGCGCCGGGCGCGTACTGCCCGGCTCCTACAATGAGCAGTTCTTC.

The sample holds many counts of this clonotype. The gene calls are TRBV7-9 and TRBJ1-1; 8 bases align to TRBD1. The CDR3 is 16 amino acids. J gave up 1 base and V 6 bases, and 10 bases lay outside the gene matches. Germline V gene sequence: CDR1 SEHNR, CDR2 FQNEAQ (reference sequence). The CDR3 nucleotides are TGTGCCAGCAGAGCACCCCAGGGGGCCAAGAACACTGAAGCTTTCTTT. Translating gives CASRAPQGAKNTEAFF.

Regarding this clonotype: Given a much more abundant clone one base away, this may be a read error. The rearrangement joins TRBV21-1 to TRBJ2-1; TRBD1 is the table's D call, not checked against the DNA. TRBV21-1 is reported as a pseudogene. The CDR3 has 16 residues. The DNA of the CDR3 is TGTGCCAGCAGCAAAGACCCCACAGGAAGGTTGTACGAGCAGTTCTTC. Residues: CASSKDPTGRLYEQFF.

The chain is built from TRBV6-4 and TRBJ2-3, with TRBD2 as a possible D gene (7 bases). CDR3 length: 15 residues. Trimming removed 2 bases from V and 3 bases from J, with 12 bases in between. Germline CDR1 and CDR2: MRHNA and SNTAGT. CDR3 protein: CASSDAAGATDTQYF. For the CDR3, the DNA is TGTGCCAGCAGTGACGCCGCGGGGGCTACAGATACGCAGTATTTT.

To note about this clonotype: A read error may be the cause here, since a much bigger clone is one base away. The genes are TRBV5-4 and TRBJ2-1; 10 nucleotides align to TRBD2. Germline V gene data show CDR1 as SGHNT and CDR2 as YYREEE (reference sequence). CDR3 size: 15 residues. V trimming: 0 bases; J trimming: 12 bases; junction bases outside the gene matches: 9. The CDR3 spells CASSLGGLAGVVQFF. CDR3 in DNA: TGTGCCAGCAGCTTGGGGGGCCTAGCGGGAGTTGTGCAGTTCTTC.

This chain joins TRBV6-5 and TRBJ1-5, with D unresolved. CDR1 and CDR2 from the germline V gene are MNHEY and SVGAGI. Trimming took off 6 bases at V and 0 bases at J, with 6 bases between the two ends. The CDR3 runs to 13 residues. In DNA form, the CDR3 reads TGTGCCAGCAGACCAACTAGCAATCAGCCCCAGCATTTT. Amino acids: CASRPTSNQPQHF.

Ten or more counts support this clonotype. The V gene is TRBV20-1, the J gene TRBJ2-3, with D tentatively TRBD2 (5 bases). CDR1 and CDR2 (germline): DFQATT, SNEGSKA (reference sequence). This CDR3 is built from 14 residues. V was shortened by 6 bases and J by 0 bases, with 13 bases between the two germline ends. The CDR3 here is CSAPHEGSTDTQYF. In nucleotides, the CDR3 is TGCAGTGCCCCCCACGAGGGTAGCACAGATACGCAGTATTTT.

The table lists this clonotype with a few counts. This could be a read error, since a much larger clone is one nucleotide away. The chain is built from TRBV12-3 or TRBV12-4 and TRBJ2-7; TRBD1 aligns across 9 bases. J was trimmed by 2 bases and V by 5 bases; bases with no gene match: 4. There are 14 residues in the CDR3. In DNA, the CDR3 is TGTGCCAGCAGTGCCGGGACAGGGCCCTACGAGCAGTACTTC. Amino acid sequence: CASSAGTGPYEQYF.

This sequence joins TRBV5-1 and TRBJ1-5; possible D gene TRBD1, 6 bases. CDR1 is SGHRS, CDR2 YFSETQ, per germline. CDR3 size: 16 residues. V dropped 0 bases and J dropped 2 bases, with 12 bases sitting between them. CDR3: CASSLEGDFRNQPQHF. As DNA, the CDR3 is TGCGCCAGCAGCTTGGAGGGGGACTTTCGCAATCAGCCCCAGCATTTT.

With respect to this clonotype: A much bigger clone sits one base away, suggesting this may be a read error. The rearrangement uses TRBV2 and TRBJ2-7; D is uncertain. CDR1 and CDR2 (germline): SNHLY, FYNNEI. V gave up 3 bases and J gave up 6 bases, with 15 bases separating them. The CDR3 length is 14 residues. The CDR3 loop reads CASSDQVASSEQYF. The CDR3, as DNA: TGTGCCAGCAGTGATCAGGTGGCCTCTTCCGAGCAGTACTTC. Supplemented by reference TRBV2 and TRBJ2-7, the full variable domain reads EPEVTQTPSHQVTQMGQEVILRCVPISNHLYFYWYRQILGQKVEFLVSFYNNEISEKSEIFDDQFSVERPDGSNFTLKIRSTKLEDSAMYFCASSDQVASSEQYFGPGTRLTVT.

There are many counts of this clonotype. J is TRBJ2-7 and V is TRBV4-1, with 8 bases aligning to TRBD1. V gave up 3 bases and J gave up 3 bases; unmatched junction bases: 7. Germline V gene lookup returns CDR1 MGHRA and CDR2 YSYEKL. This CDR3 has 15 residues. CDR3 region: CASSHPGQGNYEQYF. The CDR3 DNA reads as TGCGCCAGCAGCCATCCTGGACAGGGTAACTACGAGCAGTACTTC.

About this clonotype: An end of the junction differs from the germline gene, which may be a read error. The genes are TRBV7-2 and TRBJ2-1; TRBD2 aligns across 9 bases. Germline assignment: CDR1 SGHTA and CDR2 FQGNSA. The CDR3 is 16 amino acids. CDR3 amino acids: CANSLRTSDLYNEQFF. In DNA, the CDR3 is TGTGCCAACAGCTTGCGGACTAGCGACCTCTACAATGAGCAGTTCTTC.

Regarding this clonotype: An end of the junction does not agree with germline; a read error may underlie this. The chain couples TRBV6-2 or TRBV6-3 to TRBJ1-2, with D maybe TRBD1 (5 bases). This CDR3 is built from 15 residues. From germline, CDR1 is MNHEY and CDR2 SVGEGT. This CDR3 is CAGSYSTAFAYGYTF. CDR3 DNA: TGTGCCGGCAGTTACTCGACAGCCTTTGCCTATGGCTACACCTTC.

This CDR3 is CATGGHRETQYF. The CDR3, as DNA: TGTGCCACCGGAGGTCACAGGGAGACCCAGTACTTC. The rearrangement uses TRBV15 and TRBJ2-5; D assignment may be TRBD1 or TRBD2 (5 bases each). The CDR3 has 12 residues. Germline assignment: CDR1 LNHNV and CDR2 YYDKDF (reference sequence). Trimming took 8 bases from V and 5 from J, leaving 12 bases between them. The complete variable domain, with remaining parts taken from reference TRBV15 and TRBJ2-5, reads DAMVIQNPRYQVTQFGKPVTLSCSQTLNHNVMYWYQQKSSQAPKLLFHYYDKDFNNEADTPDNFQSRRPNTSFCFLDIRSPGLGDTAMYLCATGGHRETQYFGPGTRLLVL.

There are many counts of this clonotype. This chain connects TRBV9 to TRBJ2-1, with a tentative D call TRBD2 (6 bases). Germline CDR1 is SGDLS and CDR2 is YYNGEE. V shed 3 bases and J shed 4 bases, with 14 bases lying between them. The CDR3 covers 15 residues. The CDR3 protein is CASSEVMGGYNEQFF. Here the CDR3 DNA reads TGTGCCAGCAGCGAGGTCATGGGGGGATACAATGAGCAGTTCTTC.

The chain couples TRBV20-1 to TRBJ1-2, with a weak D call TRBD1 (6 bases). CDR1 is DFQATT, CDR2 SNEGSKA, per germline (reference sequence). The CDR3 consists of 12 residues. Trimming took 3 bases from V and 4 from J, leaving 9 bases between them. The CDR3 region has the DNA TGCAGTGCTAGCAGGGGCGTCTATGGCTACACCTTC. Its translation: CSASRGVYGYTF.